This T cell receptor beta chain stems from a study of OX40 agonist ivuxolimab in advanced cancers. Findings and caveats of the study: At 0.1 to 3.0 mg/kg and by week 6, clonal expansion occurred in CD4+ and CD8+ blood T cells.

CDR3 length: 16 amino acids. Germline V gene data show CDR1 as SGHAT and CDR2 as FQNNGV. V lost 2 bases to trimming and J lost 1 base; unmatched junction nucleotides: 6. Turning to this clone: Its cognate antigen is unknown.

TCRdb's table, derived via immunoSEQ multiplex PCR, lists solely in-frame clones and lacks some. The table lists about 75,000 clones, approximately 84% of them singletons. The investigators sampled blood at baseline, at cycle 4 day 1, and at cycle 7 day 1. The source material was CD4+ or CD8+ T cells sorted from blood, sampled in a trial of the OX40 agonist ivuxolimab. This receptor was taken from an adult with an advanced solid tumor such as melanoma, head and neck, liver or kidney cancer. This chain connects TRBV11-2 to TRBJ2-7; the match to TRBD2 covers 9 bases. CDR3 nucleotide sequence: TGTGCCAGCAGCTTAAATAGCGGGAGTACATCCTACGAGCAGTACTTC. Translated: CASSLNSGSTSYEQYF.